This T cell receptor beta chain was sequenced for a study of blood T cell repertoires in COVID-19. Whole-study context: The samples span acute and convalescent COVID-19 from the United States, Italy and Spain. In each case, the material was cDNA or gDNA derived from T cells, B-cell-depleted T cells, or PBMCs.

Germline V lookup: CDR1 MDHEN, CDR2 SYDVKM. This CDR3 has 14 amino acids. V was trimmed by 2 bases and J by 7 bases, leaving 9 bases between them. How the authors handled the data: Nucleated cell counts were estimated from reference gene primer amplification. Some clones are missing from TCRdb's copy, which holds only in-frame ones; the method was immunoSEQ multiplex PCR. V, J and clone size derive from that table, while D and trimming were established from the DNA sequence. The sample records under 150,000 clones, 87% being singletons. The sample was peripheral blood. The TCR sequence derives from a man over 45 with active COVID-19. This chain connects TRBV28 to TRBJ1-6; D is undetermined. CDR3: CASSLLSVNSPLHF. The CDR3 DNA is TGTGCCAGCAGTTTACTCTCGGTGAATTCACCCCTCCACTTT.